Each of the 14 T cell receptor beta chains below was sequenced from the same sample in a study of cytomegalovirus exposure and HLA in healthy donors. In the PCR, 60 Vbeta and 13 Jbeta primers were used. Libraries were prepared by immunoSEQ multiplex PCR; TCRdb keeps only in-frame clonotypes and omits some of them. The sample shows around 100,000 clones, over 65% of them seen only once. Sequences were obtained from PBMCs. These TCRs come from a middle-aged woman in good health and CMV-seropositive.

The chain uses TRBV9 and TRBJ2-7; the D gene is possibly TRBD2 (6 bases). V was trimmed by 4 bases and J by 4 bases, leaving 15 bases between them. CDR3 length equals 14 residues. Germline assignment: CDR1 SGDLS and CDR2 YYNGEE. The CDR3 DNA sequence: TGTGCCAGCAGCCCCGGGACTTACATGTACGAGCAGTACTTC. Translation gives CASSPGTYMYEQYF.

This clone was observed a few times. The gene calls are TRBV5-1 and TRBJ1-6; no reliable D call. The CDR3 consists of 16 residues. The germline CDR1 and CDR2 sequences are SGHRS and YFSETQ. V lost 4 bases and J 10 bases, leaving 21 bases between the germline ends. For the CDR3, the DNA is TGCGCCAGCAGCCTGGCCCCCGGGAATGTGCAGTCACCCCTCCACTTT. Translated, it gives CASSLAPGNVQSPLHF.

V and J are TRBV7-9 and TRBJ1-1, with 10 bases aligning to TRBD1. The V segment lost 1 base and the J segment 9 bases; nucleotides outside the gene matches: 11. This CDR3 region has 16 residues. Germline CDR1 reads SEHNR; CDR2 reads FQNEAQ (reference sequence). CDR3 nucleotides: TGTGCCAGCAGCTTAGAGGGGTCGACAGGGGGCGGAAAAGCTTTCTTT. This sequence encodes CASSLEGSTGGGKAFF.

The chain has TRBV15 and TRBJ1-3, with D uncertain. Germline lookup yields CDR1 LNHNV and CDR2 YYDKDF (reference sequence). Trimming removed 0 bases from V and 1 base from J, with 13 bases in between. The CDR3 loop spans 17 amino acids. The CDR3 is CATSRDNGGVSGNTIYF. In DNA form, the CDR3 reads TGTGCCACCAGCAGAGATAACGGAGGAGTTTCTGGAAACACCATATATTTT.

This clone has a handful of counts. This rearrangement joins TRBV2 to TRBJ1-2, with TRBD1 matching over 8 bases. CDR1 is SNHLY and CDR2 is FYNNEI in the germline V gene. V dropped 7 bases and J dropped 2; count of bases not matched to a gene: 15. The CDR3 is 17 amino acids. The CDR3 spells CASNGGQDTGGNYGYTF. CDR3 coding DNA: TGTGCCAGCAACGGGGGACAGGACACGGGAGGAAACTATGGCTACACCTTC. Looking up the rest from reference TRBV2 and TRBJ1-2 gives the full variable domain: EPEVTQTPSHQVTQMGQEVILRCVPISNHLYFYWYRQILGQKVEFLVSFYNNEISEKSEIFDDQFSVERPDGSNFTLKIRSTKLEDSAMYFCASNGGQDTGGNYGYTFGSGTRLTVV.

The chain carries TRBV21-1 and TRBJ2-5; TRBD2, the table's D call, lacks a check against the DNA. TRBV21-1 is classified as a pseudogene. The CDR3 runs 14 residues. Here the CDR3 reads CASSKEKRRETQYF. The CDR3 bases are TGTGCCAGCAGCAAAGAAAAGAGGAGGGAGACCCAGTACTTC.

This clone has a handful of counts. The V and J genes are TRBV30 and TRBJ1-1; weak D call: TRBD1 (6 bases). The CDR3 totals 12 residues. Germline CDR1 is GTSNPN and CDR2 is SVGIG (reference sequence). Trimming shortened V by 7 bases and J by 0 bases, and 9 bases separated the two germline ends. CDR3: CAFDRMNTEAFF. DNA for the CDR3: TGTGCCTTCGACAGGATGAACACTGAAGCTTTCTTT.

The rearrangement uses TRBV5-1 and TRBJ2-7; 7 positions agree with TRBD1. Germline V gene lookup returns CDR1 SGHRS and CDR2 YFSETQ. V trimming: 4 bases; J trimming: 2 bases; junction bases outside the gene matches: 6. The CDR3 sequence is 14 residues long. The CDR3 DNA sequence: TGCGCCAGCAGCCAGTGGACAGGAGCCTACGAGCAGTACTTC. It yields the protein CASSQWTGAYEQYF.

The chain links TRBV4-3 to TRBJ2-2, with 7 bases lining up with TRBD1. CDR1 is LGHNA, CDR2 YSLEER, per germline. V lost 0 bases, J lost 4 bases, and 5 bases stayed unmatched. This CDR3 has 16 amino acids. The CDR3 sequence: CASSQEGTVRTGELFF. The CDR3, as DNA: TGCGCCAGCAGCCAAGAGGGGACAGTCCGCACCGGGGAGCTGTTTTTT.

V is TRBV7-6 and J is TRBJ2-2; a weak D match, TRBD2 (5 bases). The CDR3 runs 13 residues. The germline CDR1 and CDR2 sequences are SGHVS and FNYEAQ. Between the trimmed V and J ends, which lost 3 bases and 4 bases, there was a span of 6 bases. This CDR3 reads CASSLAGTGELFF. The CDR3 region has the DNA TGTGCCAGCAGCTTGGCGGGCACCGGGGAGCTGTTTTTT. Combining the CDR3 with reference TRBV7-6 and TRBJ2-2 gives the whole variable domain GAGVSQSPRYKVTKRGQDVALRCDPISGHVSLYWYRQALGQGPEFLTYFNYEAQQDKSGLPNDRFSAERPEGSISTLTIQRTEQRDSAMYRCASSLAGTGELFFGEGSRLTVL.

The V gene is TRBV7-3, the J gene TRBJ2-2; 8 bases match TRBD1. The germline gives CDR1 SGHTA, CDR2 FQGTGA. The CDR3 length is 13 residues. Trimming cost V 8 bases and J 6 bases; bases outside gene matches: 5. The CDR3 nucleotides read TGTGCCAGCCTCGCAGGGGGCTCCGGGGAGCTGTTTTTT. Protein product: CASLAGGSGELFF.

The table lists this clone with a count of one. V and J are TRBV2 and TRBJ1-2, with 8 nucleotides matching TRBD1. The germline gives CDR1 SNHLY, CDR2 FYNNEI. CDR3 length equals 14 residues. After removal of 5 bases from V and 4 bases from J, the junction contained 6 bases not matched to a gene. The CDR3 DNA reads TGTGCCAGCAGTACGACAGGGGCTACCTATGGCTACACCTTC. Translated, it gives CASSTTGATYGYTF.

The genes are TRBV27 and TRBJ1-5, with 7 bases aligning to TRBD1. Unmatched junction bases numbered 11, after V lost 5 bases and J lost 4 bases. This CDR3 has 16 amino acids. CDR1 is MNHEY and CDR2 is SMNVEV in the germline V gene (reference sequence). CDR3 loop: CASSEATGTENQPQHF. The CDR3 DNA follows: TGTGCCAGCAGTGAAGCTACCGGGACAGAAAATCAGCCCCAGCATTTT.

The chain recombines TRBV2 with TRBJ2-1, with D possibly being TRBD2 (5 bases). Germline V gene data show CDR1 as SNHLY and CDR2 as FYNNEI. Trimming shortened V by 7 bases and J by 0 bases, and 10 bases separated the two germline ends. The CDR3 runs 14 residues. In nucleotides, the CDR3 is TGTGCCAGCAAGGGAGTAAGCTCCTACAATGAGCAGTTCTTC. Translation gives CASKGVSSYNEQFF.